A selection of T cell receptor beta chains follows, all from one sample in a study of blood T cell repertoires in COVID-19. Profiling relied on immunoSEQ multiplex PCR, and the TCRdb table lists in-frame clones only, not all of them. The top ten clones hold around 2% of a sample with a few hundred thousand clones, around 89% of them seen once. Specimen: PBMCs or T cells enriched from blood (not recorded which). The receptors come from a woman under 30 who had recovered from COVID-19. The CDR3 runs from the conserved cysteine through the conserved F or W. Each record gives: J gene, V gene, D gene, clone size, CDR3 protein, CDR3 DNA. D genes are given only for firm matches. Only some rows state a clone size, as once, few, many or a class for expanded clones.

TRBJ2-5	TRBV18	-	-	CASRQLQETQYF	TGTGCCAGCCGACAGCTTCAAGAGACCCAGTACTTC
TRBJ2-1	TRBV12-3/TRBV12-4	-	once	CASSPGLNEQFF	TGTGCCAGCAGCCCGGGTCTTAATGAGCAGTTCTTC
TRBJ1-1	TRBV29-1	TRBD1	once	CSVRTGGNTEAFF	TGCAGCGTCCGGACAGGGGGGAACACTGAAGCTTTCTTT
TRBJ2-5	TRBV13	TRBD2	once	CASSLGLAGGKETQYF	TGTGCCAGCAGCTTAGGTCTAGCGGGGGGAAAGGAGACCCAGTACTTC
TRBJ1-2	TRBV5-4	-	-	CASSSTSLWGGYTF	TGTGCCAGCAGCTCCACTAGCCTCTGGGGGGGCTACACCTTC
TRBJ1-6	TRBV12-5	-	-	CASAEDSPIPLHF	TGTGCTAGTGCCGAAGACAGCCCTATCCCCCTCCACTTT
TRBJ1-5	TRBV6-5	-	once	CASNGRAGQPQHF	TGTGCCAGCAACGGCAGGGCAGGTCAGCCCCAGCATTTT
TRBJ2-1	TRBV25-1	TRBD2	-	CASSGLASQFF	TGTGCCAGCAGTGGACTAGCTTCCCAGTTCTTC
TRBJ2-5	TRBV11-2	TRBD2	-	CASTLGGGAKETQYF	TGTGCCAGCACCCTGGGGGGGGGAGCAAAAGAGACCCAGTACTTC
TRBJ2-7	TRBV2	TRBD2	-	CASDLRGATYEQYF	TGTGCCAGTGACTTGCGGGGGGCCACCTACGAGCAGTACTTC
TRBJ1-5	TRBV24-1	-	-	CATSAPGVNQPQHF	TGTGCCACCAGTGCCCCAGGGGTCAATCAGCCCCAGCATTTT
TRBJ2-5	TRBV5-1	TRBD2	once	CASSLIPTSGGTEETQYF	TGCGCCAGCAGCTTGATTCCCACTAGCGGGGGGACAGAAGAGACCCAGTACTTC
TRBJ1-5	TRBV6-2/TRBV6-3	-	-	CASSPGSNGQPQHF	TGTGCCAGCAGCCCCGGGTCCAACGGGCAGCCCCAGCATTTT
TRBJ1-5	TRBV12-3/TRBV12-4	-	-	CASTQGWNQPQHF	TGTGCCAGCACCCAGGGTTGGAATCAGCCCCAGCATTTT
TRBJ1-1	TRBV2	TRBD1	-	CASRGTGGGTEAFF	TGTGCCAGCAGGGGGACAGGGGGCGGGACTGAAGCTTTCTTT
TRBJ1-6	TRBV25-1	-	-	CASSWEVNVYNSPLHF	TGTGCCAGCAGTTGGGAGGTCAATGTGTATAATTCACCCCTCCACTTT
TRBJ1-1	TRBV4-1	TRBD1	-	CASSQDSEGQASEAFF	TGCGCCAGCAGCCAAGATTCGGAGGGACAGGCTAGTGAAGCTTTCTTT
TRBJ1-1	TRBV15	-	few	CATSRDQGGGTEAFF	TGTGCCACCAGCAGAGATCAGGGCGGAGGGACTGAAGCTTTCTTT
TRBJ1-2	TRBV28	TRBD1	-	CASRSLGTGRYGYTF	TGTGCCAGCAGGTCTTTGGGGACAGGGAGGTATGGCTACACCTTC
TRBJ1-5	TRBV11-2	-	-	CASSPGHNQPQHF	TGTGCCAGCAGTCCCGGACACAATCAGCCCCAGCATTTT
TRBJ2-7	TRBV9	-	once	CASSVDSRSDYEQYF	TGTGCCAGCAGCGTAGACTCGAGAAGCGACTACGAGCAGTACTTC
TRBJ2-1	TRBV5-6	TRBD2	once	CASSPGGTKSYNEQFF	TGTGCCAGCAGCCCGGGGGGGACTAAGTCCTACAATGAGCAGTTCTTC
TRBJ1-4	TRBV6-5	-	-	CASSSPGVGEKLFF	TGTGCCAGCAGTTCCCCGGGGGTAGGGGAAAAACTGTTTTTT
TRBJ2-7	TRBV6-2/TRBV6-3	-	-	CASSYRRWRGVYEQYF	TGTGCCAGCAGTTACCGTAGGTGGAGGGGAGTCTACGAGCAGTACTTC
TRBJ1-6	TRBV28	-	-	CASSLFNSPLHF	TGTGCCAGCAGCCTCTTTAATTCACCCCTCCACTTT
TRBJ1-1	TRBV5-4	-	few	CASSLRGNTEAFF	TGTGCCAGCAGCTTGAGAGGGAACACTGAAGCTTTCTTT
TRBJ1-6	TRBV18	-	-	CASSLRDGGDSPLHF	TGTGCCAGCTCACTCCGGGACGGGGGGGATTCACCCCTCCACTTT
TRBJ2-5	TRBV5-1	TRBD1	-	CASSLPPRDSQETQYF	TGCGCCAGCAGCTTGCCCCCCAGGGACAGCCAAGAGACCCAGTACTTC
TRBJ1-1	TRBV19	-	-	CASSIHRAGTEAFF	TGTGCCAGTAGTATCCACAGGGCAGGCACTGAAGCTTTCTTT
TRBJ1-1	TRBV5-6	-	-	CASSFVGGPEAFF	TGTGCCAGCAGCTTTGTCGGGGGGCCTGAAGCTTTCTTT
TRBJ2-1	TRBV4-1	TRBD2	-	CASSQLTSGGFNEQFF	TGCGCCAGCAGCCAACTGACTAGCGGGGGTTTCAATGAGCAGTTCTTC
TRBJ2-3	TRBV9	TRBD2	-	CASSPGTSLMFTDTQYF	TGTGCCAGCAGCCCCGGGACTAGTTTGATGTTTACAGATACGCAGTATTTT
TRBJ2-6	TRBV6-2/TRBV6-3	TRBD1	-	CASSYPGDRVYGANVLTF	TGTGCCAGCAGTTACCCTGGGGACAGGGTATACGGGGCCAACGTCCTGACTTTC
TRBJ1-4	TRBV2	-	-	CASSDNVANEKLFF	TGTGCCAGCAGTGACAATGTAGCTAATGAAAAACTGTTTTTT
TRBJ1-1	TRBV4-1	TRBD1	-	CASSPGQSMNTEAFF	TGCGCCAGCAGCCCGGGACAGTCGATGAACACTGAAGCTTTCTTT
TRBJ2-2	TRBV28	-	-	CASSFGQVNTGELFF	TGTGCCAGCAGTTTTGGTCAGGTGAACACCGGGGAGCTGTTTTTT
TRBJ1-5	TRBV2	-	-	CASSDAGTSNQPQHF	TGTGCCAGCAGTGACGCAGGCACGAGCAATCAGCCCCAGCATTTT
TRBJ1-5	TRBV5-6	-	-	CASSLMAGDQPQHF	TGTGCCAGCAGCTTGATGGCAGGGGATCAGCCCCAGCATTTT
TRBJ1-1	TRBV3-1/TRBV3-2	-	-	CASSQIGAGGTEAFF	TGTGCCAGCAGCCAAATAGGGGCCGGGGGCACTGAAGCTTTCTTT
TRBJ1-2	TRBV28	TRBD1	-	CASQLGRGAWGYTF	TGTGCCTCCCAATTAGGCAGGGGGGCTTGGGGCTACACCTTC
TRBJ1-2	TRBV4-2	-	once	CASSLEGGHGYYTF	TGTGCCAGCAGCCTCGAAGGGGGACACGGATACTACACCTTC
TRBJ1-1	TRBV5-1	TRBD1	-	CASSRDSTRNTEAFF	TGCGCCAGCAGCCGGGACAGCACGCGGAACACTGAAGCTTTCTTT
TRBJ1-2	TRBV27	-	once	CASSLSAGNYGYTF	TGTGCCAGCAGTTTATCTGCAGGGAACTATGGCTACACCTTC
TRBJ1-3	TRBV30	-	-	CAWGADSSGNTIYF	TGTGCCTGGGGGGCGGACAGCTCTGGAAACACCATATATTTT
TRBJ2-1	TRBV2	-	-	CASSEVGLSSYNEQFF	TGTGCCAGCAGTGAGGTCGGGTTAAGCTCCTACAATGAGCAGTTCTTC
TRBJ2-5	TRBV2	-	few	CASSGAGPGTQYF	TGTGCCAGCAGTGGGGCGGGCCCAGGGACCCAGTACTTC
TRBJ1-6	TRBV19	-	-	CASRFTGHNSPLHF	TGTGCCAGTAGATTTACAGGGCACAATTCACCCCTCCACTTT
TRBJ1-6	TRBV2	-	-	CASSVWGRSPLHF	TGTGCCAGCAGTGTCTGGGGCCGTTCACCCCTCCACTTT